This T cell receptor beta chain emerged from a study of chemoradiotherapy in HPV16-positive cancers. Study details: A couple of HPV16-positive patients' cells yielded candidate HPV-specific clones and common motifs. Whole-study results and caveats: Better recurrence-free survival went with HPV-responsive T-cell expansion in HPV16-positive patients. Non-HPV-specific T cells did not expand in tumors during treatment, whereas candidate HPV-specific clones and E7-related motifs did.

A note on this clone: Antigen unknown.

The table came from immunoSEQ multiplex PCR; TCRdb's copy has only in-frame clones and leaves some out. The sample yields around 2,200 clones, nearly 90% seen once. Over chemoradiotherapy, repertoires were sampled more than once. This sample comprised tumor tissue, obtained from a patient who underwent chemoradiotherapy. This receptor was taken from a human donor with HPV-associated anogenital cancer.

In DNA form, the CDR3 reads TGTGCCAGCAGTAGGCAGGAAAAACTGTTTTTT. Residues: CASSRQEKLFF. This chain joins TRBV2 and TRBJ1-4; D unresolved. CDR1 is SNHLY and CDR2 is FYNNEI in the germline V gene. Trimming left V 5 bases short and J 8 bases short, with 6 bases between. This CDR3 has 11 residues.